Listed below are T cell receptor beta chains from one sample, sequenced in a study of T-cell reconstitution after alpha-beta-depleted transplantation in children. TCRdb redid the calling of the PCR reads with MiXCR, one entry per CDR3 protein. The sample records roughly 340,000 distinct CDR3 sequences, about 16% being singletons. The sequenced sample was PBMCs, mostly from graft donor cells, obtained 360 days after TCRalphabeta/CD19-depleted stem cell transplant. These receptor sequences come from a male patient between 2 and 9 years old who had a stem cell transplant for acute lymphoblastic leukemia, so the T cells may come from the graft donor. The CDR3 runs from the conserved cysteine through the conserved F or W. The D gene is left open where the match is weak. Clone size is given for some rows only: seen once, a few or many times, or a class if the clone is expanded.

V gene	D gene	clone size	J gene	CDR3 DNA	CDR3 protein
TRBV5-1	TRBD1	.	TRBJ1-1	TGCGCCAGCAGCTTGGATCGCCAAGGGACAGGACCGAACACTGAAGCTTTCTTT	CASSLDRQGTGPNTEAFF
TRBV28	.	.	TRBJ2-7	TGTGCCAGTACTCCGGGACAAAGCCCGATGCAGTACTTC	CASTPGQSPMQYF
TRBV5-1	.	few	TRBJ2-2	TGCGCCAGCAGCTTAGGGAGCCACTCCACCGGGGAGCTGTTTTTT	CASSLGSHSTGELFF
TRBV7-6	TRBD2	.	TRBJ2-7	TGTGCCAGCAGCCCCTCTAGCGGGAGGATATACGAGCAGTACTTC	CASSPSSGRIYEQYF
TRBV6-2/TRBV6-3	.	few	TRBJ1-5	TGTGCCAGCACCGCCAAGAGGGGAAGGTATCAGCCCCAGCATTTT	CASTAKRGRYQPQHF
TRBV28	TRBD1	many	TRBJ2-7	TGTGCCAGCAGTTTATCCCCCACCGGGACAGCCCGTGGGCAGTACTTC	CASSLSPTGTARGQYF
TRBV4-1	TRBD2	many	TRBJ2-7	TGCGCCAGCAGCCTCATGGGAGCGGGAGGCTTGCACGAGCAGTACTTC	CASSLMGAGGLHEQYF
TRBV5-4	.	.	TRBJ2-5	TGTGCCAGCAGCTCACAGTCCACAGAGACCCAGTACTTC	CASSSQSTETQYF
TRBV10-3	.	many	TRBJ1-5	TGTGCCATCAGTGAGGACATCGGGAGGAATCAGCCCCAGCATTTT	CAISEDIGRNQPQHF
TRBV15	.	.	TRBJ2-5	TGTGCCACCAGTCCGGGAATGGGCCAAGAGACCCAGTACTTC	CATSPGMGQETQYF
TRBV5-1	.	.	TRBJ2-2	TGCGCCAGCAGCTTGGAAGGGGGGAGAACCGGGGAGCTGTTTTTT	CASSLEGGRTGELFF
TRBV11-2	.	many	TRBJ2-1	TGTGCCAGCGGCAAAGGACTAAACTCCTACAATGAGCAGTTCTTC	CASGKGLNSYNEQFF
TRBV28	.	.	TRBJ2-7	TGTGCCAGCAGTCCTTGGCCATCCTACGAGCAGTACTTC	CASSPWPSYEQYF
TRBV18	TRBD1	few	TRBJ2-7	TGTGCCAGCTCACCGACTTCCGGGACAGCTACCTACGAGCAGTACTTC	CASSPTSGTATYEQYF
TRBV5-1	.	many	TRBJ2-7	TGCGCCAGCAGCTTCTGGGGGATAGGGTCCTACGAGCAGTACTTC	CASSFWGIGSYEQYF
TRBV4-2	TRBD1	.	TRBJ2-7	TGTGCCAGCAGCCAAAGGGCAGGGGGCACCTACGAGCAGTACTTC	CASSQRAGGTYEQYF
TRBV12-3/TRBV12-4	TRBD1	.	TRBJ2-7	TGTGCCAGCGGACAGGGGACCTCCTACGAGCAGTACTTC	CASGQGTSYEQYF
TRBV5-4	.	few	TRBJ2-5	TGTGCCAGCAGCTTCCAGGCCGAACAAGAGACCCAGTACTTC	CASSFQAEQETQYF
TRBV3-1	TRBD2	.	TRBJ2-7	TGTGCCAGCAGCCAAAAGCCCCGGGTAGCGGGAGCCCACGAGCAGTACTTC	CASSQKPRVAGAHEQYF
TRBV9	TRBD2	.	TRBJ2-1	TGTGCCAGCAGCGGATACGGGTGGGGACTAGCGCCCGAACACGAGCAGTTCTTC	CASSGYGWGLAPEHEQFF